The entry below describes one T cell receptor (beta chain). This entry belongs to a study of blood T cell repertoires in COVID-19. Looking at the study overall: Both acute and convalescent COVID-19 samples were obtained from the United States, Italy and Spain. From T cells, B-cell-depleted T cells, or PBMCs came the material, which was cDNA or gDNA.

The V segment lost 0 bases and the J segment 5 bases; nucleotides outside the gene matches: 5. The CDR3 is 15 residues long. Germline CDR1 reads MNHEY; CDR2 reads SVGAGI. Study processing details: By means of reference gene primer amplification, nucleated cell counts were estimated. Generated by immunoSEQ multiplex PCR, the TCRdb table keeps only in-frame clones and is missing some. V, J and clone size reflect that table, while D and trimming were determined from the DNA. Of approximately 90,000 clones in the sample, around 85% were seen once. Material for sequencing was peripheral blood. The receptor comes from a middle-aged man with acute or convalescent COVID-19. The rearrangement links TRBV6-5 to TRBJ2-7; 9 bases map to TRBD1. CDR3 protein: CASSYSLQGAHEQYF. Written as DNA, the CDR3 is TGTGCCAGCAGTTACTCGTTACAGGGGGCTCACGAGCAGTACTTC.